The TCR beta chain under discussion was sequenced for a study of cytotoxic CD8 clonotypes in ibrutinib-treated CLL. Study summary: Ten to eleven relapsed/refractory, some 14 treatment-naive; 17 IGHV unmutated.

Profiling relied on immunoSEQ multiplex PCR, and the TCRdb table lists in-frame clones only, not all of them. The sample yields approximately 120,000 clones, 80% to 90% seen once. Details on this clone: Its antigen is undetermined.

Study outcomes and limitations: On treatment, the uncommon public clonotypes contracted or remained stable.

The germline V and J ends were trimmed by 2 bases and 1 base, with 8 bases remaining between them. CDR1 is SGHTA, CDR2 FQGNSA, per germline. There are 14 residues in the CDR3. The sample was PBMCs, taken after 24 months of ibrutinib treatment. This TCR came from a human donor with chronic lymphocytic leukemia. The chain couples TRBV7-2 to TRBJ1-1; D uncertain. The CDR3: CASSLSPRNTEAFF. The CDR3 bases are TGTGCCAGCAGCTTAAGTCCCCGGAACACTGAAGCTTTCTTT.